The rows below give T cell receptor beta chains drawn from one sample of a study of shared clonotypes between healthy human individuals. Clones were read by immunoSEQ multiplex PCR, and TCRdb kept only the in-frame ones, dropping some. The top ten hold under 0.8% of the sample, which has about 990,000 clones, approximately 78% seen once. The sequencing sample was made of memory CD4+ T cells from PBMCs. All receptors derive from a man aged 18 to 29 in good health. Some clones in this sample may be carry-over from other donors' samples. CDR3s include the opening cysteine and the closing phenylalanine or tryptophan. The order of the fields is D gene, clone size, J gene, V gene, CDR3 DNA, CDR3 protein. A D gene is named only where the DNA matches it firmly. Size tells how often a clone was seen (once, few, many) or the class of an expanded clone, and some rows leave it out.

NA | NA | TRBJ2-1 | TRBV28 | TGTGGAACCAGGAGCTCCTACAATGAGCAGTTCTTC | CGTRSSYNEQFF
TRBD1 | NA | TRBJ2-5 | TRBV28 | TGTGCCAGCAGTTTATCCGGCGGGACAGGGGAGACCCAGTACTTC | CASSLSGGTGETQYF
NA | NA | TRBJ2-1 | TRBV7-8 | TGTGCCAGCAGCTTAGAGCCCCTTGCTAGGGAGAATGAGCAGTTCTTC | CASSLEPLARENEQFF
NA | NA | TRBJ2-4 | TRBV5-1 | TGCGCCAGCAGCTTAGGATGGGTGGCAGGAGGCAAAAACATTCAGTACTTC | CASSLGWVAGGKNIQYF
TRBD1 | NA | TRBJ2-5 | TRBV5-4 | TGTGCCAGCAGCTTACCCGGGACAGGAAGGCAGACCCAGTACTTC | CASSLPGTGRQTQYF
TRBD2 | NA | TRBJ2-1 | TRBV5-1 | TGCGCCAGCAGCCCCGCCCAAGGGAGTGCGGGAGGGCCTGGGCAGTTCTTC | CASSPAQGSAGGPGQFF
TRBD1 | few | TRBJ1-1 | TRBV6-1 | TGTGCCAGCAGTGAAGCGGGACAGGGGAACACTGAAGCTTTCTTT | CASSEAGQGNTEAFF
NA | NA | TRBJ2-3 | TRBV10-3 | TGTGCCATCAGTCTCAGCGGTAGATCGGATACGCAGTATTTT | CAISLSGRSDTQYF
NA | NA | TRBJ2-7 | TRBV19 | TGTGCCAGTAGCAAAAGGGGAGTTACCTACGATTGGAACTTC | CASSKRGVTYDWNF
NA | NA | TRBJ2-5 | TRBV7-9 | TGTGCCAGCAGCTTAGCGGGGTCGGGCAGCAAAGAGACCCAGTACTTC | CASSLAGSGSKETQYF
NA | NA | TRBJ1-2 | TRBV7-2 | TGTGCCAGCAGCTTAATCAGTGGCTCTGGCTACACCTTC | CASSLISGSGYTF
NA | NA | TRBJ1-2 | TRBV28 | TGTGCCAGCAGCTCCCCGGGGGTAGGCTATGGCTACACCTTC | CASSSPGVGYGYTF
NA | NA | TRBJ1-5 | TRBV19 | TGTGCCACCGACCGTGGGGTTTGGGCTAATCAGCCCCAGCATTTT | CATDRGVWANQPQHF
TRBD1 | NA | TRBJ2-5 | TRBV18 | TGTGCCAGCTCACGACAGGGGGCAGAGACCCAGTACTTC | CASSRQGAETQYF
TRBD1 | NA | TRBJ1-4 | TRBV5-1 | TGCGCCAGCAGCTTACAGGGGACTAATGAAAAACTGTTTTTT | CASSLQGTNEKLFF
TRBD1 | NA | TRBJ2-7 | TRBV7-9 | TGTGCCAGCAGCTCGGGACAGGGTGGCTACGAGCAGTACTTC | CASSSGQGGYEQYF
NA | NA | TRBJ1-3 | TRBV14 | TGTGCCAGCAGCCAAGATTGGGAAGGCACCATATATTTT | CASSQDWEGTIYF
TRBD2 | NA | TRBJ2-4 | TRBV4-3 | TGCGCCAGCAGCCAAGGACTAGCGACCCTAGCCAAAAACATTCAGTACTTC | CASSQGLATLAKNIQYF
NA | NA | TRBJ1-3 | TRBV6-1 | TGTGCCAGTATTTTGACAGGCCTTGGAAACACCATATATTTT | CASILTGLGNTIYF
TRBD2 | NA | TRBJ2-1 | TRBV29-1 | TGCAGCGTTGATGTCCTAGCGGGAGTGGATGAGCAGTTCTTC | CSVDVLAGVDEQFF
NA | NA | TRBJ1-5 | TRBV10-3 | TGTGCCACTACGGCGTACCATAGCAATCAGCCCCAGCATTTT | CATTAYHSNQPQHF
TRBD1 | NA | TRBJ1-2 | TRBV5-1 | TGCGCCAGCAGCTTGGCAACAGGGGAAGGTGGCTACACCTTC | CASSLATGEGGYTF
NA | NA | TRBJ2-3 | TRBV29-1 | TGCAGCGCACCCCGGGACAGGGGAACTAGCGGGGGCACAGATACGCAGTATTTT | CSAPRDRGTSGGTDTQYF
NA | NA | TRBJ2-1 | TRBV7-9 | TGTGCCAGCAGCTCGCCCGGTTACCCACCCTACAATGAGCAGTTCTTC | CASSSPGYPPYNEQFF
NA | NA | TRBJ1-2 | TRBV7-2 | TGTGCCAGCAGCTTAGCGGAGTCAGGGATGTTGAGTGGCTACACCTTC | CASSLAESGMLSGYTF
NA | NA | TRBJ1-2 | TRBV5-6 | TGTGCCAGCAGCTACCAACTTGCGAGGGATGGCTACACCTTC | CASSYQLARDGYTF
NA | NA | TRBJ1-2 | TRBV6-4 | TGTGCCAGCTCCGATGGGGGCTCCCGTGGCTACACCTTC | CASSDGGSRGYTF
TRBD1 | NA | TRBJ2-1 | TRBV2 | TGTGCCAGCAGCCCGATCGCCCCAACAGGGGGCAATGAGCAGTTCTTC | CASSPIAPTGGNEQFF